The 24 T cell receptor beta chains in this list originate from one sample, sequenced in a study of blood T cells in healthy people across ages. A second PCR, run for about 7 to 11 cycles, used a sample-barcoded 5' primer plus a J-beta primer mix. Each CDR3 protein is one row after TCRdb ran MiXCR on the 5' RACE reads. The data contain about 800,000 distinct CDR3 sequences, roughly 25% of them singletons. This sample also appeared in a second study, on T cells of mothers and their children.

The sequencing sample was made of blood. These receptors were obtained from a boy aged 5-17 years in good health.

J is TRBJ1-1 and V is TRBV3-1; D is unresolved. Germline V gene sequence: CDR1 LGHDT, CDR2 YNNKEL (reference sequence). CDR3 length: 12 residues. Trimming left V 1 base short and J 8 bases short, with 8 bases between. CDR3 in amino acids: CASSQVSREAFF. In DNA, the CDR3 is TGTGCCAGCAGCCAAGTTTCTAGAGAAGCTTTCTTT. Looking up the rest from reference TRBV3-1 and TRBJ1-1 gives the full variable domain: DTAVSQTPKYLVTQMGNDKSIKCEQNLGHDTMYWYKQDSKKFLKIMFSYNNKELIINETVPNRFSPKSPDKAHLNLHINSLELGDSAVYFCASSQVSREAFFGQGTRLTVV.

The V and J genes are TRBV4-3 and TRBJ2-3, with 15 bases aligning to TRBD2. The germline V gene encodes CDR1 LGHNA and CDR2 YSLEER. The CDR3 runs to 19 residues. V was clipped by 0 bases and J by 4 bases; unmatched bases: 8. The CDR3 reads CASSQDVRTSGRGPDTQYF. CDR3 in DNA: TGCGCCAGCAGCCAAGATGTTCGGACTAGCGGGAGGGGCCCAGATACGCAGTATTTT.

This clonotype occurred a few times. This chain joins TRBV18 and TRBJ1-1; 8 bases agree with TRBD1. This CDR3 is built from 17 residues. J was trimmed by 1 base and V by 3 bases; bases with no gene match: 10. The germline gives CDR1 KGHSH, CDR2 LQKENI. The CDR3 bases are TGTGCCAGCTCACCTCCCAGGGCAGGGGGCCCGAACACTGAAGCTTTCTTT. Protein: CASSPPRAGGPNTEAFF.

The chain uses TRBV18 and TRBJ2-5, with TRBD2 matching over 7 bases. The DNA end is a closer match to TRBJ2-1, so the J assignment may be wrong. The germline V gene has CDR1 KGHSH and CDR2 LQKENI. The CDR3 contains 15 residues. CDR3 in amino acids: CASSPPRAGDNEQFF. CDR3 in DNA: TGTGCCAGCTCACCGCCCAGGGCGGGGGACAATGAGCAGTTCTTC.

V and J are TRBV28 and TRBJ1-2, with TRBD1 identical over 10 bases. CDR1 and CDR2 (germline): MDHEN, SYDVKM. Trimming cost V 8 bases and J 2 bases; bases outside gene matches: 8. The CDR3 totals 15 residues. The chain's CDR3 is CASGPAGQGNYGYTF. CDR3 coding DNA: TGTGCCAGCGGACCAGCGGGACAGGGGAACTATGGCTACACCTTC.

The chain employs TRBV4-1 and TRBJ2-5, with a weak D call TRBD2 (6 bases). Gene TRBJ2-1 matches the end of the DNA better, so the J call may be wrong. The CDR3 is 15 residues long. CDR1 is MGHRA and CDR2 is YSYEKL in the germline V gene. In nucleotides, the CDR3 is TGCGCCAGCAGCCCGACCGGGACTTCTCGTGGTGAGCAGTTCTTC. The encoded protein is CASSPTGTSRGEQFF.

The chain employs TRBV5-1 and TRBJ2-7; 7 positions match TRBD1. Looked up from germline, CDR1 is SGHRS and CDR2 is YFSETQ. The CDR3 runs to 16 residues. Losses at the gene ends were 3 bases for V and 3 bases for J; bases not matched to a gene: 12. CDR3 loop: CASSSPRQGYSYEQYF. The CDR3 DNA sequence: TGCGCCAGCAGCTCGCCGAGACAGGGTTATAGCTACGAGCAGTACTTC.

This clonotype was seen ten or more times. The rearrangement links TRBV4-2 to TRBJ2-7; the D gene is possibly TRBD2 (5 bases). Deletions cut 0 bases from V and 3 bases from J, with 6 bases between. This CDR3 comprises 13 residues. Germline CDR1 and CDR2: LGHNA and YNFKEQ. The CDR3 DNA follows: TGTGCCAGCAGCCAAGATAGCGACTACGAGCAGTACTTC. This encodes CASSQDSDYEQYF.

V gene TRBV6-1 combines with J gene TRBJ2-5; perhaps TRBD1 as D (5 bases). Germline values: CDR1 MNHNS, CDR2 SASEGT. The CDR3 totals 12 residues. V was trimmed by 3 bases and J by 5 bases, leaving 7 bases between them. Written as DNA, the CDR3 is TGTGCCAGCAGTGATTGGGGCGAGACCCAGTACTTC. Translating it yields CASSDWGETQYF.

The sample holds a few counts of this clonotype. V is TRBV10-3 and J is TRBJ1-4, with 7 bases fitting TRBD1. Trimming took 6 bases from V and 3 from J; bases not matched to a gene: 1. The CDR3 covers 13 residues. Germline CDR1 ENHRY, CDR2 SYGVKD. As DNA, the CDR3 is TGTGCCATCAGGGGACAGCCTAATGAAAAACTGTTTTTT. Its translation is CAIRGQPNEKLFF.

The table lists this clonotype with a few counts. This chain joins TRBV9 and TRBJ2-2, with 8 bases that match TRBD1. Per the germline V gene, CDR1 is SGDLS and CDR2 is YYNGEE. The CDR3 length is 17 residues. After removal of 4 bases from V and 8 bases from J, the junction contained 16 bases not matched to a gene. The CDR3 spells CASSPPATGDPVGELFF. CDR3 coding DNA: TGTGCCAGCAGCCCCCCCGCGACAGGGGATCCGGTAGGGGAGCTGTTTTTT.

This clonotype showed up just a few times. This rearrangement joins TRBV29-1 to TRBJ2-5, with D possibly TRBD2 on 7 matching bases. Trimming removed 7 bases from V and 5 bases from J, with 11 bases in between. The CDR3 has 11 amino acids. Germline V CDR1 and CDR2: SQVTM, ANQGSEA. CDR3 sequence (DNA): TGCAGCGCTGAGGGGGGGGAGACCCAGTACTTC. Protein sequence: CSAEGGETQYF.

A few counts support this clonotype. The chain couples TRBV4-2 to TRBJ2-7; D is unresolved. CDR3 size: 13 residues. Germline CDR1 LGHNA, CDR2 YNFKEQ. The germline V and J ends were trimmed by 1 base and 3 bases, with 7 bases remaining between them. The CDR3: CASSQVGFYEQYF. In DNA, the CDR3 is TGTGCCAGCAGCCAAGTTGGATTCTACGAGCAGTACTTC.

The DNA for the CDR3 is TGTGCCAGCAGCCAAGTATCCGGGGTGTATGGCTACACCTTC. As protein: CASSQVSGVYGYTF. This chain uses TRBV14 with TRBJ1-2; D is uncertain. The CDR3 spans 14 residues. Germline V gene sequence: CDR1 SGHDN, CDR2 FVKESK. Trimming took 1 base from V and 5 from J, leaving 11 bases between them.

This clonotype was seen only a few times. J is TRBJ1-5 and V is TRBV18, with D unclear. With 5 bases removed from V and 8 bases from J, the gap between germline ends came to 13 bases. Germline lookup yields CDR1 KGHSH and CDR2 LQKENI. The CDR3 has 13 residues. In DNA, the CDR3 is TGTGCCAGCTCATCGTTTAGTGAGGAGCCCCAGCATTTT. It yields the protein CASSSFSEEPQHF. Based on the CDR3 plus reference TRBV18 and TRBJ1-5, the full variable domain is NAGVMQNPRHLVRRRGQEARLRCSPMKGHSHVYWYRQLPEEGLKFMVYLQKENIIDESGMPKERFSAEFPKEGPSILRIQQVVRGDSAAYFCASSSFSEEPQHFGDGTRLSIL.

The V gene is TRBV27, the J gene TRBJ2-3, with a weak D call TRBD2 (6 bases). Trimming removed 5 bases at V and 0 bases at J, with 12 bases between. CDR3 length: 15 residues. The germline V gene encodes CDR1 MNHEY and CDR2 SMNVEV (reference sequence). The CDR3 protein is CASSLGGLSTDTQYF. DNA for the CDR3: TGTGCCAGCAGTCTCGGGGGTCTTAGCACAGATACGCAGTATTTT.

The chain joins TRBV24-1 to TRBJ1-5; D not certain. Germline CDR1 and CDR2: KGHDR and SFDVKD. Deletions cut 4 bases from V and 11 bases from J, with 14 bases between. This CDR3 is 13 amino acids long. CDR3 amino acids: CATSDPYGRAQHF. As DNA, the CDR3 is TGTGCCACCAGTGACCCCTATGGAAGGGCCCAGCATTTT.

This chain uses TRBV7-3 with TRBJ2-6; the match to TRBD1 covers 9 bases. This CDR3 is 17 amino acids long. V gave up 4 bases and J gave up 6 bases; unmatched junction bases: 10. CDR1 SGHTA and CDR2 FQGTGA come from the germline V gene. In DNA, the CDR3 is TGTGCCAGCAGCTGGGACAGGGAATCTTCAGAGGCCAACGTCCTGACTTTC. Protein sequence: CASSWDRESSEANVLTF.

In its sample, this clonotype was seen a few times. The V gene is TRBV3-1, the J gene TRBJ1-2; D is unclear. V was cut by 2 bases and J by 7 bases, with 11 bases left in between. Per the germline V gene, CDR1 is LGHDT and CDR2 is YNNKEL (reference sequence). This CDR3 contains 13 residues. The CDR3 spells CASSQRISGGYTF. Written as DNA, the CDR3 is TGTGCCAGCAGCCAACGCATCTCGGGTGGCTACACCTTC. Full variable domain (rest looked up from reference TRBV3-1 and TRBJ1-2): DTAVSQTPKYLVTQMGNDKSIKCEQNLGHDTMYWYKQDSKKFLKIMFSYNNKELIINETVPNRFSPKSPDKAHLNLHINSLELGDSAVYFCASSQRISGGYTFGSGTRLTVV.

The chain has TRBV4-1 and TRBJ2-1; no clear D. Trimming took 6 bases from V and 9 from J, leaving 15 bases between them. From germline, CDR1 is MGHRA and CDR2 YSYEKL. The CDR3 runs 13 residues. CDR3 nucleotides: TGCGCCAGCAGGTTGACCCCTTATGCTGAGCAGTTCTTC. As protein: CASRLTPYAEQFF.

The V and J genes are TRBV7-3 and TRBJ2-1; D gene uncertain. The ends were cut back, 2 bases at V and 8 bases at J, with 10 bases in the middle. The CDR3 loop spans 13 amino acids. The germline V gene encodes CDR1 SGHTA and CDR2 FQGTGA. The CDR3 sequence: CASSLVRGHEQFF. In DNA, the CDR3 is TGTGCCAGCAGCTTAGTTCGCGGCCATGAGCAGTTCTTC.

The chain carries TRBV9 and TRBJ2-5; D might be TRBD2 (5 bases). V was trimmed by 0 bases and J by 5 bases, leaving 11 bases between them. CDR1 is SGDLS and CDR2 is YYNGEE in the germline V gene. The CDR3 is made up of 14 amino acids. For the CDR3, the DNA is TGTGCCAGCAGCGTAGGTCCGGGCGGGGAGACCCAGTACTTC. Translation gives CASSVGPGGETQYF.

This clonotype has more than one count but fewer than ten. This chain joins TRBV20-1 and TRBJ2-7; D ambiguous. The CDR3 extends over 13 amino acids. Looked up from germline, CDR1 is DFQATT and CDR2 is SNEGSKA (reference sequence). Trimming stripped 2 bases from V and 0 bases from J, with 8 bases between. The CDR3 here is CSARRKSSYEQYF. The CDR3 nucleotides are TGCAGTGCTAGAAGGAAGAGCTCCTACGAGCAGTACTTC.

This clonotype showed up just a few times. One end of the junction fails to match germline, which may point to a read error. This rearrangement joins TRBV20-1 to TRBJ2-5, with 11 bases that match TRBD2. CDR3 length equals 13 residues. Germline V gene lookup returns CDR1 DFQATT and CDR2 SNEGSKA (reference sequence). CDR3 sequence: CSASPLTSGSFFF. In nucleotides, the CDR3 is TGCAGTGCTAGCCCCCTCACTAGCGGGAGTTTCTTCTTC.